These T cell receptor beta chains were read from a single sample in a study of T-cell reconstitution after alpha-beta-depleted transplantation in children. From the PCR reads, TCRdb called clonotypes with MiXCR, one entry per CDR3 protein. The profile covers around 680,000 distinct CDR3 sequences, with roughly 17% appearing a single time and 1.1% taken by the ten largest. The material sequenced was PBMCs from the stem cell graft donor, taken from the stem cell graft. The receptors here all came from a human donor who donated a stem cell graft to a child with acute myeloid leukemia. CDR3s include the opening cysteine and the closing phenylalanine or tryptophan. D genes are given only for firm matches. Clone size is shown for a subset of rows, as once, few, many or a class of expanded clone.

v_gene: TRBV7-6
d_gene: TRBD1
abundance: few
j_gene: TRBJ2-3
CDR3aa: CASSLGGQGSDTQYF
CDR3nt: TGTGCCAGCAGCTTAGGGGGACAGGGATCAGATACGCAGTATTTT

v_gene: TRBV5-1
d_gene: NA
abundance: few
j_gene: TRBJ2-5
CDR3aa: CASSLGRGNQETQYF
CDR3nt: TGCGCCAGCAGCTTGGGTAGGGGCAACCAAGAGACCCAGTACTTC

v_gene: TRBV20-1
d_gene: NA
abundance: NA
j_gene: TRBJ1-1
CDR3aa: CSGRGAVGTEAFF
CDR3nt: TGCAGTGGAAGAGGGGCGGTAGGCACTGAAGCTTTCTTT

v_gene: TRBV30
d_gene: NA
abundance: NA
j_gene: TRBJ2-6
CDR3aa: CAWNRRVAGANVLTF
CDR3nt: TGTGCCTGGAATCGGAGGGTAGCAGGGGCCAACGTCCTGACTTTC

v_gene: TRBV20-1
d_gene: NA
abundance: many
j_gene: TRBJ2-1
CDR3aa: CSAVEALRGFNEQFF
CDR3nt: TGCAGTGCTGTGGAAGCCCTTCGGGGGTTCAATGAGCAGTTCTTC

v_gene: TRBV29-1
d_gene: NA
abundance: NA
j_gene: TRBJ1-1
CDR3aa: CSGNFREGTEAFF
CDR3nt: TGCAGCGGAAACTTCCGGGAGGGAACTGAAGCTTTCTTT

v_gene: TRBV29-1
d_gene: TRBD1
abundance: many
j_gene: TRBJ1-2
CDR3aa: CSAGQGLDGYTF
CDR3nt: TGCAGCGCTGGACAGGGCCTTGATGGCTACACCTTC

v_gene: TRBV12-3/TRBV12-4
d_gene: NA
abundance: few
j_gene: TRBJ1-1
CDR3aa: CASSPFKNTEAFF
CDR3nt: TGTGCCAGCAGTCCCTTCAAGAACACTGAAGCTTTCTTT

v_gene: TRBV24-1
d_gene: NA
abundance: NA
j_gene: TRBJ1-5
CDR3aa: CATSESSMGNQPQHF
CDR3nt: TGTGCCACCAGTGAATCCTCTATGGGGAATCAGCCCCAGCATTTT

v_gene: TRBV20-1
d_gene: NA
abundance: many
j_gene: TRBJ1-1
CDR3aa: CSVRGSGTEAFF
CDR3nt: TGCAGTGTCCGCGGGTCAGGCACTGAAGCTTTCTTT

v_gene: TRBV20-1
d_gene: NA
abundance: many
j_gene: TRBJ2-5
CDR3aa: CSASLETYQETQYF
CDR3nt: TGCAGTGCTTCCCTAGAGACGTACCAAGAGACCCAGTACTTC